One sample yielded the 8 T cell receptor beta chains listed below, sequenced in a study of human T cells and chemical hapten exposure. TCRdb re-called the RACE reads with MiXCR, one entry per CDR3 protein. The data hold 350,000 or so distinct CDR3 sequences, with around 7% observed a single time. Time point given: patch test 1, 2 weeks after DPC sensitization. Treatment given: therapeutic diphenylcyclopropenone sensitization with weekly scalp DPC. Sample: whole blood, taken in connection with sensitization to the hapten diphenylcyclopropenone (DPC). All receptors derive from a woman aged 18-30 years with alopecia areata. Some clones in this sample may be carry-over from other donors' samples.

This clonotype was detected a few times. The CDR3: CSATPAGNEKLFF. In nucleotides, the CDR3 is TGCAGTGCCACTCCCGCAGGGAATGAAAAACTGTTTTTT. V usage is TRBV20-1 and J usage is TRBJ1-4, with a tentative D call TRBD1 (5 bases). This CDR3 region has 13 residues. Germline CDR1 reads DFQATT; CDR2 reads SNEGSKA (reference sequence). V was clipped by 6 bases and J by 5 bases, with 13 bases between them.

Only a few counts were recorded for this clonotype. The CDR3 is CASSSAEMAQYF. CDR3 coding DNA: TGTGCCAGCAGCTCAGCCGAGATGGCGCAGTATTTT. The genes are TRBV7-9 and TRBJ2-3; D ambiguous. The CDR3 covers 12 residues. Germline V gene lookup returns CDR1 SEHNR and CDR2 FQNEAQ (reference sequence). Trimming stripped 4 bases from V and 10 bases from J, with 12 bases between.

In its sample, this clonotype was seen a few times. J is TRBJ1-4 and V is TRBV27, with D possibly matching TRBD1 (5 bases). The length of the CDR3 is 14 residues. CDR1 MNHEY and CDR2 SMNVEV come from the germline V gene (reference sequence). V was trimmed by 8 bases and J by 5 bases, leaving 15 bases between them. The CDR3 coding sequence is TGTGCCAGCTCGGGGGTCAGGGAAAATGAAAAACTGTTTTTT. Its translation: CASSGVRENEKLFF.

The chain employs TRBV7-3 and TRBJ2-1; the D call may be TRBD1 or TRBD2 (6 bases each). Deletions cut 2 bases from V and 7 bases from J, with 12 bases between. Germline V gives CDR1 SGHTA, CDR2 FQGTGA. The CDR3 consists of 14 residues. The CDR3 is CASSLWGAENEQFF. CDR3 nucleotides: TGTGCCAGCAGCTTATGGGGGGCGGAGAATGAGCAGTTCTTC. The full variable domain, its missing parts supplied by reference TRBV7-3 and TRBJ2-1, is GAGVSQTPSNKVTEKGKYVELRCDPISGHTALYWYRQSLGQGPEFLIYFQGTGAADDSGLPNDRFFAVRPEGSVSTLKIQRTERGDSAVYLCASSLWGAENEQFFGPGTRLTVL.

Ten or more counts support this clonotype. The chain is built from TRBV7-2 and TRBJ2-3; D is ambiguous. The germline V and J ends were trimmed by 5 bases and 10 bases, with 13 bases remaining between them. This CDR3 is built from 12 residues. Germline CDR1 SGHTA, CDR2 FQGNSA. CDR3 loop: CASSLPSLPQYF. CDR3 in DNA: TGTGCCAGCAGCCTACCGTCTCTACCGCAGTATTTT.

This clonotype was seen many times. The rearrangement links TRBV7-2 to TRBJ2-3; D not certain. The CDR3 spans 13 residues. With 2 bases removed from V and 7 bases from J, the gap between germline ends came to 10 bases. Germline V gene data show CDR1 as SGHTA and CDR2 as FQGNSA. In DNA, the CDR3 is TGTGCCAGCAGCTTATCGATGGGAAATACGCAGTATTTT. It encodes CASSLSMGNTQYF.

V usage is TRBV5-8 and J usage is TRBJ1-3; D is possibly TRBD1 (6 bases). Per the germline V gene, CDR1 is SGHTS and CDR2 is YDEGEE. The CDR3 has 16 residues. Trimming pared 1 base from V and 0 bases from J, leaving 11 bases between. CDR3 DNA sequence: TGTGCCAGCAGCTTGTGGAGGGGGGACTCTGGAAACACCATATATTTT. Protein sequence: CASSLWRGDSGNTIYF.

This clonotype showed up many times. The chain recombines TRBV20-1 with TRBJ1-2; D is unclear. V shed 8 bases and J shed 10 bases, with 8 bases lying between them. The CDR3 is 8 residues long. Looked up from germline, CDR1 is DFQATT and CDR2 is SNEGSKA (reference sequence). The CDR3 loop is CSPVSYTF. Written as DNA, the CDR3 is TGCAGTCCCGTATCCTACACCTTC.